The clone carrying this T cell receptor (beta chain) came up a few times. As yet, its antigen is unknown. This sample was taken from a study of blood T cells in healthy people across ages. Study-wide findings and caveats: Because donor CMV status was unknown, expanded clonotype changes were possibly confounded. Comparison with aged donors showed that long-lived donors had more naive CD4+ cells and higher diversity.

The CDR3 is 15 amino acids. Between the trimmed V and J ends, which lost 0 bases and 6 bases, there was a span of 16 bases. Germline values: CDR1 SGDLS, CDR2 YYNGEE. The second PCR ran about 6 to 11 cycles with a sample-barcoded 5' primer and J-beta primers. Each of the samples gave a minimum of 2.5 million paired-end reads that contained CDR3. TCRdb reprocessed the 5' RACE reads with MiXCR, giving one entry per CDR3 protein. There are about 1 million distinct CDR3 sequences in the sample; around 43% occur only once, and 18% lies in the top ten. The chain carries TRBV9 and TRBJ2-7; D is possibly TRBD1 (5 bases). This clonotype originated in a woman aged 55-70 years in good health. Sample: blood. The CDR3 coding sequence is TGTGCCAGCAGCGTAGGCTTGTTGACAGCCTCCGAGCAGTACTTC. This gives the protein CASSVGLLTASEQYF.